This entry features one TCR beta chain sequence. This clonotype was counted ten times or more. What antigen it recognizes has not been identified. Base qualities are not recorded, but no much larger clone differs from it by a single base. Libraries of naive CD8 T cells were built from approximately 20,000 to 1,000,000 sorted cells, with 10%, 30% or 50% of the purified RNA used. Naive CD8 T cells were FACS-sorted as CD8+CD4-CCR7+CD45RA+ on a BD FACSAria II into RLT Plus buffer. To test detection sensitivity, Jurkat RNA equivalent to more than 9 TCR copies was spiked into samples of about 18,000-1,000,000 naive CD8 T cells. CD8 T cells were enriched using RosetteSep CD8+ T Cell Enrichment Cocktail and Ficoll-Paque, and the enriched cells then underwent ACK red cell lysis. This entry belongs to a study of molecular identifiers for immune sequencing clone quantification listed by TCRdb under 2018. Background for the entire study: For a replicate experiment, RNA from around 20,000 or 100,000 naive CD8 T cells was divided into five aliquots, of which four were sequenced. CD8 T cells were used in a methods study to benchmark molecular-identifier clustering-based TCR repertoire sequencing (MIDCIRS) and TCR RNA copy counting.

What the work shows at the level of the full study, not this receptor alone: Modeling gave approximately 3 recovered TCR RNA copies per cell versus 9.5 to 10 by digital PCR, implying around 31% capture efficiency. In CMV-specific effector cells, clones with more than 20 RNA copies accounted for over 97% of molecules, whereas in naive cells such clones accounted for under 1%. When barcode sub-clustering was omitted, TCR diversity was inflated by chimeric consensus sequences, with chimeras reaching as high as 47%. Identical TCR molecules sharing a barcode could cause highly expanded clone sizes to be underestimated. The naive libraries included spiked-in Jurkat TCR RNA (approximately ten copies' worth), and this RNA is not part of the donor repertoire. Spiked-in Jurkat TCR RNA equivalent to a single cell was reported to be detectable even among 850,000 to 1,000,000 naive CD8 T cells.

Based on the germline V gene (reference sequence), the CDR1 and CDR2 sequences are LNHDA and SQIVND. Trimming costs V 1 base and J 2 bases, and their ends lie 12 bases apart. The CDR3 runs 16 residues from the cysteine to the phenylalanine. Only the CDR3 part of the read is kept: 48 bases, read in frame from the first base. The library was prepared using PCR. Instrument used: NextSeq 500. Bulk TCR libraries were made following a previously described method, with the TCR primers given in Table S5. Total RNA was purified with the Qiagen AllPrep DNA/RNA kit. Before analysis, reads from multiple sequencing runs of the same library were pooled. Processing in the source paper ran as follows. Only reads with exact TCR constant sequence were kept, trimmed to 150 nt, and grouped by their 12-nt molecular barcodes. Reads inside each barcode group were sub-clustered using a 15% Levenshtein threshold, and a quality-weighted consensus sequence was constructed for each RNA molecule. Non-functional sequences were removed, as were lower-count sequences one edit away from another. Based on a fit of two negative binomial distributions, barcode sub-clusters having less than 20% of the maximum read count were discarded. TCRdb reran the public reads through fastp at Q25 and MiXCR, keeping productive beta chains. Every distinct CDR3 protein forms one entry, paired with its most common genes and DNA. The V and J calls come from TCRdb's annotation, not from the publication. Within this sample are under 600,000 distinct CDR3 sequences, with 25% of them counted one time only. Over 0.6% of the sample lies in the top ten.

This sequence was found in a human donor in good health. Some libraries in this study had Jurkat cell RNA spiked in. The chain uses TRBV19 and TRBJ2-4, with TRBD2 tentatively as D gene (6 bases match). Sequencing was done on a sample of naive CD8+ T cells from blood, with Jurkat cell RNA spiked in. The cell subset or site tag for this specimen amounts to: FACS-sorted CD8+CD4-CCR7+CD45RA+ naive T cells. For the CDR3, the sequence is CASSIVLGGPKNIQYF. The DNA sequence follows: TGTGCCAGTAGTATAGTACTGGGGGGTCCCAAAAACATTCAGTACTTC.